The source of this T cell receptor (beta chain) is a study of cytomegalovirus exposure and HLA in healthy donors. Study outcomes and limitations: Looking again later, the authors saw that most CMV-associated TCR beta chains seemed HLA-restricted.

A remark on this clone: Its antigen is currently unknown.

Both 60 Vbeta primers and 13 Jbeta primers went into the PCR. TCRdb keeps only in-frame clones here, not all; method: immunoSEQ multiplex PCR. This table holds under 200,000 clones, roughly three quarters found once. CDR3 length: 15 amino acids. CDR1 MNHEY and CDR2 SVGAGI come from the germline V gene. Trimming shortened V by 2 bases and J by 4 bases, and 14 bases separated the two germline ends. Source material: PBMCs. The clonotype was recovered from a male donor in good health and CMV-seropositive. The gene calls are TRBV6-5 and TRBJ1-1; TRBD1 is a possible D gene (5 bases). In DNA, the CDR3 is TGTGCCAGCAGTTACCGAGACAGCCGCGGCACTGAAGCTTTCTTT. The encoded protein is CASSYRDSRGTEAFF.